This T cell receptor beta chain came from a study of T cells in localized non-small cell lung cancer. Trimming cost V 7 bases and J 0 bases; bases outside gene matches: 4. Germline V gene data show CDR1 as SNHLY and CDR2 as FYNNEI. The CDR3 loop spans 15 amino acids. Generated by immunoSEQ multiplex PCR, the TCRdb table keeps only in-frame clones and is missing some. The data contain approximately 88,000 clones, roughly 91% of them singletons. Only a few counts were recorded for this clone. The sample in question was PBMCs, obtained before any cancer treatment. The chain has TRBV2 and TRBJ2-1, with 9 bases matching TRBD2. The receptor comes from a woman aged 35-75 years with stage II squamous cell lung carcinoma. The CDR3 sequence: CASTSGVSSYNEQFF. The CDR3, as DNA: TGTGCCAGCACTAGCGGGGTTAGCTCCTACAATGAGCAGTTCTTC.